These 23 T cell receptor beta chains came from one sample sequenced in a study. TCRdb called the 5' RACE reads again in MiXCR, with one record for every CDR3 protein. The sample records 55,000 or so distinct CDR3 sequences, roughly 20% being singletons. Tregs were sorted as CD4+CD25+CD127-/low cells. Sequencing input: tumor-infiltrating Tregs sorted from the breast tumor. The source of these receptors is a female donor with breast cancer.

The CDR3 sequence: CASRATGMGRTNYGYTF. Here the CDR3 DNA reads TGTGCCAGCAGGGCCACAGGGATGGGAAGGACTAACTATGGCTACACCTTC. The chain carries TRBV6-5 and TRBJ1-2; a possible D gene is TRBD1 (6 bases). Per germline, CDR1 MNHEY and CDR2 SVGAGI. The CDR3 loop spans 17 amino acids. Between the trimmed V and J ends, which lost 6 bases and 0 bases, there was a span of 20 bases.

With regard to this clonotype: Because the CDR3 is missing its conserved closing phenylalanine or tryptophan, this is likely a read error. This chain uses TRBV10-3 with TRBJ2-3; D is uncertain. The CDR3 has 13 amino acids. Germline CDR1 and CDR2: ENHRY and SYGVKD. V lost 8 bases to trimming and J lost 1 base, with 10 bases between them. Written as DNA, the CDR3 is TGTGCCATCGGCGAGGATCGCACAGATACGCAGTATATT. Translation: CAIGEDRTDTQYI.

This clonotype was counted a few times. In nucleotides, the CDR3 is TGTGCCAGCAGATACAGGGCATTGGAAGGAAACACCATATATTTT. As protein: CASRYRALEGNTIYF. The chain links TRBV6-5 to TRBJ1-3, with TRBD1 as a possible D gene (6 bases). The length of the CDR3 is 15 residues. V lost 6 bases and J 4 bases, leaving 16 bases between the germline ends. Germline V lookup: CDR1 MNHEY, CDR2 SVGAGI.

V usage is TRBV12-3 or TRBV12-4 and J usage is TRBJ1-1, with 11 bases that match TRBD1. The CDR3 contains 13 residues. V lost 6 bases, J lost 10 bases, and 7 bases stayed unmatched. CDR3 loop: CASSNGQGAIAFF. CDR3 bases: TGTGCCAGCAGCAACGGACAGGGGGCGATAGCTTTCTTT.

The V gene is TRBV5-1, the J gene TRBJ1-1; no clear D gene. Germline V gene lookup returns CDR1 SGHRS and CDR2 YFSETQ. V lost 2 bases and J lost 5, with 10 bases in between. This CDR3 spans 13 amino acids. The CDR3 is CASSFDTETEAFF. DNA of the CDR3: TGCGCCAGCAGCTTCGACACTGAAACTGAAGCTTTCTTT.

The chain uses TRBV13 and TRBJ2-3; 14 bases align to TRBD2. The CDR3 extends over 13 amino acids. The V gene end was trimmed by 4 bases and the J gene end by 14 bases; junction bases not matched to a gene: 5. Germline V gene data show CDR1 as PRHDT and CDR2 as FYEKMQ (reference sequence). CDR3 in amino acids: CASSSGLAGVGYF. CDR3 nucleotide sequence: TGTGCCAGCAGCTCGGGACTAGCGGGAGTGGGGTATTTT.

The chain combines TRBV7-2 with TRBJ2-7, with TRBD1 matching 7 bases. The CDR3 runs 14 residues. Trimming took 3 bases from V and 0 from J; bases not matched to a gene: 2. CDR1 is SGHTA and CDR2 is FQGNSA in the germline V gene. For the CDR3, the DNA is TGTGCCAGCAGCTTGGGACAGAGCTCCTACGAGCAGTACTTC. Its protein is CASSLGQSSYEQYF.

This clonotype has only a few counts. J is TRBJ2-7 and V is TRBV7-2; no clear D gene. CDR1 is SGHTA, CDR2 FQGNSA, per germline. The CDR3 is 14 residues long. V was shortened by 1 base and J by 0 bases, with 7 bases between the two germline ends. In nucleotides, the CDR3 is TGTGCCAGCAGCTTAGACGCGGTCTCCTACGAGCAGTACTTC. Its protein product is CASSLDAVSYEQYF.

In this sample, this clonotype turned up a few times. The chain has TRBV29-1 and TRBJ2-1; a possible D gene is TRBD1 (6 bases). The CDR3 runs to 15 residues. The germline CDR1 and CDR2 sequences are SQVTM and ANQGSEA. V shed 2 bases and J shed 4 bases, with 15 bases lying between them. The CDR3, as DNA: TGCAGCGTTGAAAGGAGGACAGCTAAGTACAATGAGCAGTTCTTC. Amino acid sequence: CSVERRTAKYNEQFF.

The CDR3 sequence: CASNTPTNEKLFF. CDR3 coding DNA: TGTGCCAGCAATACGCCAACTAATGAAAAACTGTTTTTT. The genes are TRBV6-6 and TRBJ1-4; D remains ambiguous. The V and J ends lost 7 bases and 0 bases respectively, with 6 bases between them. CDR3 length equals 13 residues. The germline CDR1 and CDR2 sequences are MNHNY and SVGAGI (reference sequence).

This clonotype was observed a handful of times. The CDR3 protein is CASSPTSIGVYEQYF. DNA for the CDR3: TGCGCCAGCAGCCCGACTAGCATCGGGGTCTACGAGCAGTACTTC. The V call is TRBV5-1, the J call TRBJ2-7, with 7 bases that match TRBD2. Per the germline V gene, CDR1 is SGHRS and CDR2 is YFSETQ. The CDR3 spans 15 residues. Trimming cost V 4 bases and J 3 bases; bases outside gene matches: 10.

The sample holds many counts of this clonotype. The chain recombines TRBV20-1 with TRBJ1-1; D is uncertain. Germline V gives CDR1 DFQATT, CDR2 SNEGSKA (reference sequence). The CDR3 sequence is 13 residues long. V dropped 3 bases and J dropped 1 base, with 9 bases sitting between them. The DNA for the CDR3 is TGCAGTGCTAGCATCCAGGAGAACACTGAAGCTTTCTTT. Protein product: CSASIQENTEAFF.

The table lists this clonotype with a few counts. V gene TRBV6-1 combines with J gene TRBJ1-2; possible D gene TRBD1, 6 bases. The germline V and J ends were trimmed by 3 bases and 4 bases, with 9 bases remaining between them. CDR1 is MNHNS and CDR2 is SASEGT in the germline V gene. This CDR3 is built from 13 residues. CDR3: CASSDRTVYGYTF. Written as DNA, the CDR3 is TGTGCCAGCAGTGATAGGACAGTCTATGGCTACACCTTC.

As regards this clonotype: The missing conserved phenylalanine or tryptophan at the end of this CDR3 makes a read error likely. The chain's CDR3 is CASSFVGMSGANVLTS. The CDR3 DNA sequence: TGTGCCAGCAGCTTTGTTGGGATGTCTGGGGCCAACGTCCTGACTTCC. J is TRBJ2-6 and V is TRBV7-8; no reliable D call. V was clipped by 3 bases and J by 1 base, with 10 bases between them. The CDR3 consists of 16 residues. CDR1 and CDR2 (germline): SGHVS, FQNEAQ.

The chain employs TRBV28 and TRBJ2-5; possibly TRBD2 for D (6 bases). The CDR3 contains 15 residues. Germline CDR1 and CDR2: MDHEN and SYDVKM. Deletions cut 2 bases from V and 5 bases from J, with 15 bases between. The CDR3 loop reads CASSLGPGRSETQYF. CDR3 coding DNA: TGTGCCAGCAGTTTAGGCCCCGGGAGAAGTGAGACCCAGTACTTC.

As to this clonotype: A read error may explain this, as a much larger clone is one base away. The CDR3 does not close with the conserved phenylalanine or tryptophan, likely indicating a read error. V and J are TRBV5-1 and TRBJ1-2; TRBD1 is a possible D gene (6 bases). Germline CDR1 is SGHRS and CDR2 is YFSETQ. V lost 4 bases and J 0 bases, leaving 10 bases between the germline ends. The CDR3 is 14 residues long. The CDR3 DNA reads TGCGCCAGCAGCGTGGACAGAGCTAACTATGGCTACACCTCC. Translated, it gives CASSVDRANYGYTS.

The J gene is TRBJ1-1, the V gene TRBV5-8, with 8 bases that match TRBD1. Unmatched junction bases numbered 13, after V lost 2 bases and J lost 4 bases. Germline loops: CDR1 SGHTS, CDR2 YDEGEE. This CDR3 has 17 residues. The CDR3 spells CASSFTKAGGEGTEAFF. The CDR3 DNA is TGTGCCAGCAGCTTTACGAAGGCAGGGGGCGAGGGCACTGAAGCTTTCTTT.

This chain joins TRBV6-5 and TRBJ1-6; no clear D gene. Germline CDR1 and CDR2: MNHEY and SVGAGI. The CDR3 has 15 amino acids. The germline V and J ends were trimmed by 6 bases and 8 bases, with 17 bases remaining between them. The CDR3 coding sequence is TGTGCCAGCAGACCTGAAGGGTTAAGGCATTCACCCCTCCACTTT. Its translation: CASRPEGLRHSPLHF.

This clonotype was detected only a few times. V is TRBV20-1 and J is TRBJ2-7, with D maybe TRBD2 (5 bases). The CDR3 has 12 residues. Trimming took 6 bases from V and 2 from J, leaving 11 bases between them. CDR1 and CDR2 from the germline V gene are DFQATT and SNEGSKA (reference sequence). This chain's CDR3 is CSAPRVPYEQYF. CDR3 sequence (DNA): TGCAGTGCACCGCGGGTCCCCTACGAGCAGTACTTC.

This clonotype has a handful of counts. One junction end disagrees with the germline gene, perhaps due to a read error. V is TRBV7-7 and J is TRBJ2-2; 8 positions agree with TRBD2. CDR1 SSHAT and CDR2 FNYEAQ come from the germline V gene (reference sequence). CDR3 length: 18 amino acids. The CDR3 DNA sequence: TGTGCTAGCAGCCCCACCCAGCGGGGGTCAACGAACACCGGGGAGCTGTTTTTT. Amino acids: CASSPTQRGSTNTGELFF.

This clonotype was seen more than once but under ten times. The V and J genes are TRBV5-4 and TRBJ2-3; 8 bases agree with TRBD2. The CDR3 contains 16 residues. With V trimmed by 4 bases and J by 2 bases, 9 bases remained unmatched. CDR1 SGHNT and CDR2 YYREEE come from the germline V gene (reference sequence). The CDR3: CASSPGGTRTTDTQYF. CDR3 DNA sequence: TGTGCCAGCAGCCCGGGGGGGACTAGGACCACAGATACGCAGTATTTT.

V and J are TRBV29-1 and TRBJ2-5; D remains unclear. From germline, CDR1 is SQVTM and CDR2 ANQGSEA. The V end lost 1 base, the J end lost 4 bases, and 10 bases lay between the germline ends. The length of the CDR3 is 13 residues. The CDR3 reads CSVEVVGSETQYF. The CDR3 bases are TGCAGCGTTGAAGTAGTAGGGTCAGAGACCCAGTACTTC.

The chain has TRBV5-5 and TRBJ2-1; TRBD2 matches at 7 bases. V lost 2 bases and J lost 7; bases outside the gene matches: 12. This CDR3 has 16 residues. Per germline, CDR1 SGHKS and CDR2 YYEKEE (reference sequence). The CDR3 reads CASSFSFGGSKNEQFF. CDR3 nucleotides: TGTGCCAGCAGCTTTTCCTTTGGCGGGAGTAAGAATGAGCAGTTCTTC.